This T cell receptor beta chain derives from a study of blood T cells in healthy people across ages. Study overall: Template switching caught about one barcoded beta molecule for each two T cells.

A second PCR, run for about 7 to 11 cycles, used a sample-barcoded 5' primer plus a J-beta primer mix. Each cDNA molecule was tagged by a template-switch adaptor with 12 random nucleotides. In TCRdb, the 5' RACE reads were re-called with MiXCR into one record per CDR3 protein. The table has some 1.8 million distinct CDR3 sequences, approximately 39% seen once. Each sample yielded at least 6 micrograms of PBMC total RNA. This CDR3 region has 16 residues. V lost 1 base and J 7 bases, leaving 20 bases between the germline ends. The germline CDR1 and CDR2 sequences are SEHNR and FQNEAQ (reference sequence).

The sequenced sample was blood. The receptor's source is a human donor in good health. The chain combines TRBV7-9 with TRBJ2-7; D is perhaps TRBD2 (6 bases). The CDR3 reads CASSLVTGTGLLEQYF. The CDR3 DNA sequence: TGTGCCAGCAGCTTAGTCACCGGGACTGGTCTTTTGGAGCAGTACTTC.